This is a list of T cell receptor beta chains from one sample in a study of shared clonotypes between healthy human individuals. Generated by immunoSEQ multiplex PCR, the TCRdb table keeps only in-frame clones and is missing some. This table holds over a million clones, just under 99% found once. The source material was naive CD4+ T cells sorted from blood. Receptors originate from a man between 25 and 39 years old in good health. Each CDR3 is given with its conserved first and last residue. The order of the fields is D gene, J gene, V gene, CDR3 protein. A D gene is named only where the DNA matches it firmly.

D gene: NA
J gene: TRBJ2-1
V gene: TRBV5-1
CDR3 protein: CASSLEIPLMDGEQFF

D gene: TRBD1
J gene: TRBJ1-2
V gene: TRBV6-5
CDR3 protein: CASRFRQGLYGYTF

D gene: NA
J gene: TRBJ2-2
V gene: TRBV7-2
CDR3 protein: CASSSNRRTGELFF

D gene: NA
J gene: TRBJ2-2
V gene: TRBV5-1
CDR3 protein: CASSAIQRDGELFF

D gene: NA
J gene: TRBJ2-5
V gene: TRBV2
CDR3 protein: CASQFGHRETQYF

D gene: TRBD1
J gene: TRBJ1-5
V gene: TRBV2
CDR3 protein: CASSGQGGGNQPQHF

D gene: NA
J gene: TRBJ2-3
V gene: TRBV19
CDR3 protein: CASSGRSLTDTQYF

D gene: NA
J gene: TRBJ2-1
V gene: TRBV5-1
CDR3 protein: CASSLGPLGGSYNEQFF

D gene: NA
J gene: TRBJ2-7
V gene: TRBV28
CDR3 protein: CASRLTSFEQYF

D gene: TRBD1
J gene: TRBJ2-3
V gene: TRBV29-1
CDR3 protein: CSGGQGIADTQYF

D gene: TRBD2
J gene: TRBJ2-5
V gene: TRBV30
CDR3 protein: CACGGAKTQYF